These 3 T cell receptor beta chains were all obtained from the same sample, sequenced in a study of CD8 T cells in ankylosing spondylitis. TCRdb reanalysed the 5' RACE reads using MiXCR and keeps one entry per CDR3 protein. The sample contains about 110,000 distinct CDR3 sequences, around 24% of which appear only once. The sample was synovial fluid, either unsorted or a sorted T cell fraction (not recorded which). The receptors stem from a male donor with ankylosing spondylitis.

V usage is TRBV7-9 and J usage is TRBJ2-1; 11 bases are shared with TRBD2. V was pared by 3 bases and J by 5 bases, with 3 bases of the junction left unmatched. Germline V gene lookup returns CDR1 SEHNR and CDR2 FQNEAQ (reference sequence). The CDR3 is made up of 15 amino acids. The CDR3 is CASSLLTSGNNEQFF. The CDR3 bases are TGTGCCAGCAGCTTGTTGACTAGCGGGAACAATGAGCAGTTCTTC.

This clonotype appeared a few times. This chain uses TRBV5-1 with TRBJ2-1; D possibly uses TRBD1 or TRBD2 (5 bases each). The CDR3 totals 14 residues. Germline lookup yields CDR1 SGHRS and CDR2 YFSETQ. Trimming took off 7 bases at V and 6 bases at J, with 17 bases between the two ends. The CDR3, as DNA: TGCGCCAGCGGGGTTCCGGGACCCATCAATGAGCAGTTCTTC. It codes for CASGVPGPINEQFF.

This clonotype was detected only a few times. The chain links TRBV5-1 to TRBJ2-5; D call uncertain. The CDR3 totals 14 residues. Germline V gene data show CDR1 as SGHRS and CDR2 as YFSETQ. The V and J ends lost 6 bases and 7 bases respectively, with 19 bases between them. This CDR3 reads CASKFEVGFGTQYF. In DNA, the CDR3 is TGCGCCAGCAAGTTTGAGGTGGGATTTGGGACCCAGTACTTC.